The clone carrying this T cell receptor (beta chain) showed up just a few times. Via MiXCR, TCRdb re-called the 5' RACE reads, giving one row per CDR3 protein. Of about 340,000 distinct CDR3 sequences listed, 3.5% to 4.5% are singletons. The data were obtained in a study of T cells after yellow fever vaccination. Trimming took 0 bases from V and 5 from J, leaving 8 bases between them. The CDR3 has 13 amino acids. CDR1 is SGHRS and CDR2 is YFSETQ in the germline V gene. This sample comprised PBMCs, obtained 5 days after the yellow fever booster vaccination. This receptor was identified in a man aged 18-30 years who received the YFV17D yellow fever vaccine. The rearrangement links TRBV5-1 to TRBJ1-1, with no clear D. The CDR3 spells CASSLGSTTEAFF. CDR3 coding DNA: TGCGCCAGCAGCTTGGGCAGTACGACTGAAGCTTTCTTT.